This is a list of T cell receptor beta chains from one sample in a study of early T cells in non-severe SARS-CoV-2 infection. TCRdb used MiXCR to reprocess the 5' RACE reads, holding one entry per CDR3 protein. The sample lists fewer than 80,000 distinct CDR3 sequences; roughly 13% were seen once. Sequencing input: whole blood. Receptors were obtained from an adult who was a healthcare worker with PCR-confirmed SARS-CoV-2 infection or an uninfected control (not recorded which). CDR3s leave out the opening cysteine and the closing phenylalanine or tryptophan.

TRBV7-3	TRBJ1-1	ASSVDYRSPVF
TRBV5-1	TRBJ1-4	ASSRLTADEKLF
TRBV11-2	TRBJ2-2	ASSLDSGRTNTGELF
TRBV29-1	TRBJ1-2	SVDLLREGGYT
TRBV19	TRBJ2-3	ASSIRLRTSGTTDTQY
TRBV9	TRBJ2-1	ASSRFEGSYNEQF
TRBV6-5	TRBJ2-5	ASQGMGETQY
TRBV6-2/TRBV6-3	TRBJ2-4	ASSYSSGGNIQY
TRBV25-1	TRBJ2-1	ASSGYRARNEQF
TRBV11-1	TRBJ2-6	ASSFLGLGDVLT
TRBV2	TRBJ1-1	ASRYGTEAF
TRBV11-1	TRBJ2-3	ASSIRRDRRPTDTQY
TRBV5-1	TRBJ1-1	ASSLRTGPNTEAF
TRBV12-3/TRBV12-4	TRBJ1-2	AAGLGQFYGYT
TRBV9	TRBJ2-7	ASSVAEGSSYEQY
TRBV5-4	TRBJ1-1	ASTLPGTGKNTEAF
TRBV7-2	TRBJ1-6	ASSTRQGSNSPLH
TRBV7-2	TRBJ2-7	ASSTAQAYYEQY
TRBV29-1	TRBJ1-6	SVQGPTGPLH
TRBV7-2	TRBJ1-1	ASNPGNTEAF
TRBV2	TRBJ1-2	ASGRDREGYT
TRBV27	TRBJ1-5	VSSSTGGWNQPQH
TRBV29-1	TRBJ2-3	SVVIPRSTDTQY
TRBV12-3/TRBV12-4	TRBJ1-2	ASRFGTGYGYT
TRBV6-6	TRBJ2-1	ASSPLNNEQF
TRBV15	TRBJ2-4	ATSRPRTEGNIQY
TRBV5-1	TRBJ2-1	ASSLAGTAGNEQF
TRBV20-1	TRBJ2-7	SARLASYEQY
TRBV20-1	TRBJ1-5	SAPRTGDGAQH
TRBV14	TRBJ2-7	ASSRRGQGHYEQY
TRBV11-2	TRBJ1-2	ASSFLGANYGYT
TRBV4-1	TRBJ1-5	ASSQVPGNQPQH
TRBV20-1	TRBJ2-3	SASPYLRGHTSTDTQY
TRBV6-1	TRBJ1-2	ASRGQDRGYT
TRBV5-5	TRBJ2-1	ASNRDYAYNEQF
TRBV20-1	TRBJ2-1	SANIGGGQYNEQF
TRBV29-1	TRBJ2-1	SVPGGLSSYNEQF
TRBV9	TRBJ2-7	ASSVDPFGEQY
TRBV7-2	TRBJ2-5	ASSTLGGRETQY
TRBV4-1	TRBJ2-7	ASSQVRDRGLVEQY
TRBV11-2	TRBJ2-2	ASSTQIDGELF
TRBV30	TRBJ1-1	AWSVRGKLRGGEAF
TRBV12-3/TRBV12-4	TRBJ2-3	ASSPPGLATTDTQY
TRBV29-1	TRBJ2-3	SVEGARDRGPDTQY
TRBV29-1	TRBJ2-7	SVSRTGGVYEQY
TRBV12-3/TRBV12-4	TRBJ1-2	ASSSNYGYT